Below are 23 T cell receptor beta chains sequenced from a single sample in a study of identical twins. From the 5' RACE reads, TCRdb called clonotypes with MiXCR, one entry per CDR3 protein. This sample has 540,000 or so distinct CDR3 sequences, with more than 20% found just once. Separately, the same data were catalogued under a study of yellow fever vaccine responses in identical twins.

Sequencing used CD4+ T cells sorted from blood. All receptors come from a woman aged 18-35 years in good health.

The genes are TRBV5-5 and TRBJ2-1; 8 bases agree with TRBD2. Losses at the gene ends were 4 bases for V and 4 bases for J; bases not matched to a gene: 7. The CDR3 is 15 amino acids. The germline V gene has CDR1 SGHKS and CDR2 YYEKEE (reference sequence). CDR3 residues: CASSSTSGLYNEQFF. The CDR3 nucleotides read TGTGCCAGCAGCAGTACTAGCGGATTATACAATGAGCAGTTCTTC.

This chain connects TRBV10-1 to TRBJ2-1, with D perhaps matching TRBD1 (5 bases). Germline V gives CDR1 WNHNN, CDR2 SYGVQD (reference sequence). The CDR3 is made up of 15 amino acids. The V gene lost 0 bases and the J gene lost 2 bases, with 8 bases spanning the gap. CDR3 residues: CASSESRTPYNEQFF. The DNA of the CDR3 is TGCGCCAGCAGTGAGTCCAGGACACCCTACAATGAGCAGTTCTTC.

V and J are TRBV11-3 and TRBJ2-7; D ambiguous. Trimming stripped 0 bases from V and 5 bases from J, with 11 bases between. CDR1 and CDR2 from the germline V gene are SGHNT and YENEEA. The CDR3 is made up of 14 amino acids. CDR3 DNA: TGTGCCAGCAGCTTAGACGGGTTGGGGAACGAGCAGTACTTC. This sequence encodes CASSLDGLGNEQYF.

This clonotype was picked up a small number of times. The chain couples TRBV10-3 to TRBJ2-5; perhaps D is TRBD1 or TRBD2 (5 bases each). V lost 10 bases, J lost 4 bases, and 22 bases lay in between. There are 15 residues in the CDR3. CDR1 and CDR2 (germline): ENHRY, SYGVKD. The CDR3 reads CATRSPGTERETQYF. For the CDR3, the DNA is TGTGCCACCCGCTCACCCGGGACCGAACGAGAGACCCAGTACTTC.

The CDR3 DNA reads TGTGCCATTACATGGGGGGGGGGCTACAATGAGCAGTTCTTC. Protein sequence: CAITWGGGYNEQFF. The chain carries TRBV2 and TRBJ2-1, with TRBD2 identical over 7 bases. This CDR3 comprises 14 residues. V dropped 10 bases and J dropped 3; count of bases not matched to a gene: 9. Germline V lookup: CDR1 SNHLY, CDR2 FYNNEI.

This clonotype was seen a few times. V usage is TRBV20-1 and J usage is TRBJ2-7; 8 bases map to TRBD2. Losses at the gene ends were 1 base for V and 0 bases for J; bases not matched to a gene: 5. The CDR3 loop spans 15 amino acids. CDR1 and CDR2 (germline): DFQATT, SNEGSKA (reference sequence). CDR3 sequence (DNA): TGCAGTGCTAGAGGCTCACTAGCGGTCTCCTACGAGCAGTACTTC. Protein sequence: CSARGSLAVSYEQYF.

The chain carries TRBV28 and TRBJ2-7, with D possibly TRBD1 on 6 matching bases. Germline V gene sequence: CDR1 MDHEN, CDR2 SYDVKM. This CDR3 has 12 residues. Trimming pared 8 bases from V and 2 bases from J, leaving 10 bases between. CDR3 loop: CASSDRPYEQYV. CDR3 nucleotides: TGTGCCAGCTCGGACAGACCCTACGAGCAGTACGTC.

V gene TRBV5-1 combines with J gene TRBJ2-7; 10 nucleotides agree with TRBD2. Germline lookup yields CDR1 SGHRS and CDR2 YFSETQ. V lost 4 bases to trimming and J lost 7 bases; unmatched junction nucleotides: 8. The CDR3 consists of 14 residues. The CDR3 spells CASSPSGRAWEQYF. The CDR3, as DNA: TGCGCCAGCAGCCCCAGCGGGAGGGCGTGGGAGCAGTACTTC.

J is TRBJ1-5 and V is TRBV10-3, with TRBD1 as a possible D gene (5 bases). The CDR3 loop spans 14 amino acids. The V gene lost 4 bases and the J gene lost 3 bases, with 10 bases spanning the gap. Germline V gene lookup returns CDR1 ENHRY and CDR2 SYGVKD. CDR3 coding DNA: TGTGCCATCAGTGGTGGCAGGGACAATCAGCCCCAGCATTTT. Amino acid sequence: CAISGGRDNQPQHF.

This clonotype was recorded a few times. The chain joins TRBV20-1 to TRBJ1-1; 11 bases are shared with TRBD1. CDR1 DFQATT and CDR2 SNEGSKA come from the germline V gene (reference sequence). The CDR3 consists of 13 residues. The V and J ends lost 6 bases and 5 bases, in that order; junction bases with no gene match: 5. The CDR3, as DNA: TGCAGTGCCCCCGGGACAGGGGGAACTGAAGCTTTCTTT. It codes for CSAPGTGGTEAFF.

This chain uses TRBV7-9 with TRBJ2-5; TRBD2 agrees at 12 bases. The CDR3 extends over 15 amino acids. Germline CDR1 and CDR2: SEHNR and FQNEAQ (reference sequence). The trim removed 9 bases at V and 1 base at J, leaving 6 bases unmatched. The chain's CDR3 is CASKTSGGLQETQYF. CDR3 coding DNA: TGTGCCAGTAAGACTAGCGGGGGTCTCCAAGAGACCCAGTACTTC.

The rearrangement joins TRBV9 to TRBJ2-7; D possibly corresponds to TRBD2 (5 bases). The V end lost 0 bases, the J end lost 1 base, and 14 bases lay between the germline ends. Germline CDR1 reads SGDLS; CDR2 reads YYNGEE. The CDR3 runs to 16 residues. The CDR3 DNA reads as TGTGCCAGCAGCGTAGCCTCGGGATCTGCTTCCTACGAGCAGTACTTC. Encoded protein: CASSVASGSASYEQYF. Complete variable domain (other parts from reference TRBV9 and TRBJ2-7): DSGVTQTPKHLITATGQRVTLRCSPRSGDLSVYWYQQSLDQGLQFLIQYYNGEERAKGNILERFSAQQFPDLHSELNLSSLELGDSALYFCASSVASGSASYEQYFGPGTRLTVT.

This clonotype showed up just a few times. This sequence joins TRBV3-1 and TRBJ2-3; 7 nucleotides align to TRBD2. The length of the CDR3 is 15 residues. Germline CDR1 reads LGHDT; CDR2 reads YNNKEL (reference sequence). V shed 0 bases and J 0 bases; nucleotides not matched to a gene: 0. CDR3 in amino acids: CASSQDSGSTDTQYF. The CDR3 bases are TGTGCCAGCAGCCAAGATAGCGGGAGCACAGATACGCAGTATTTT.

This clonotype was seen many times. J is TRBJ2-6 and V is TRBV27; D uncertain. There are 16 residues in the CDR3. Germline V gene lookup returns CDR1 MNHEY and CDR2 SMNVEV (reference sequence). V shed 2 bases and J shed 0 bases, with 8 bases lying between them. CDR3 in DNA: TGTGCCAGCAGTTTAGCGCCCAGCTCTGGGGCCAACGTCCTGACTTTC. Translated, it gives CASSLAPSSGANVLTF.

For the CDR3, the DNA is TGCGCCAGCAGCCAAGGGAGGAACCCAACCTACGAGCAGTACTTC. Protein sequence: CASSQGRNPTYEQYF. This chain joins TRBV4-1 and TRBJ2-7, with D maybe TRBD2 (5 bases). V was shortened by 1 base and J by 2 bases, with 12 bases between the two germline ends. Germline CDR1 is MGHRA and CDR2 is YSYEKL. CDR3 length: 15 amino acids.

The chain employs TRBV2 and TRBJ2-7, with 8 bases that match TRBD2. CDR1 is SNHLY, CDR2 FYNNEI, per germline. CDR3 size: 15 residues. V trimming: 7 bases; J trimming: 0 bases; junction bases outside the gene matches: 8. CDR3 sequence: CASMGGGRSSYEQYF. In DNA form, the CDR3 reads TGTGCCAGCATGGGCGGCGGGAGGAGCTCCTACGAGCAGTACTTC.

This chain joins TRBV15 and TRBJ2-7; 11 bases are shared with TRBD2. This CDR3 is built from 16 residues. J was trimmed by 7 bases and V by 2 bases; bases with no gene match: 10. Germline assignment: CDR1 LNHNV and CDR2 YYDKDF (reference sequence). Here the CDR3 DNA reads TGTGCCACCAGCAGAAAAATAGCGGGAGGGCTCGGGGAGCAGTACTTC. Protein: CATSRKIAGGLGEQYF.

This clonotype occurred a few times. The CDR3: CASSPSDRGNLYEQYF. The DNA of the CDR3 is TGTGCCAGCAGTCCCTCAGACAGGGGGAATCTATACGAGCAGTACTTC. The chain is built from TRBV12-3 or TRBV12-4 and TRBJ2-7, with TRBD1 identical over 9 bases. V was clipped by 5 bases and J by 4 bases; unmatched bases: 12. The length of the CDR3 is 16 residues.

The CDR3 reads CASSEHREETQYF. CDR3 bases: TGTGCCAGCAGTGAACACAGGGAGGAGACCCAGTACTTC. The genes are TRBV2 and TRBJ2-5, with D possibly TRBD1 on 6 matching bases. Between the trimmed V and J ends, which lost 2 bases and 5 bases, there was a span of 9 bases. The CDR3 sequence is 13 residues long. CDR1 and CDR2 from the germline V gene are SNHLY and FYNNEI.

The chain combines TRBV5-1 with TRBJ2-1; no definite D call. CDR1 and CDR2 from the germline V gene are SGHRS and YFSETQ. The CDR3 runs to 15 residues. With 4 bases removed from V and 5 bases from J, the gap between germline ends came to 16 bases. CDR3 protein: CASSTLPGFDNEQFF. CDR3 coding DNA: TGCGCCAGCAGCACCCTACCGGGCTTCGACAATGAGCAGTTCTTC.

The chain joins TRBV19 to TRBJ2-1; possible D gene TRBD2, 6 bases. Trimming stripped 3 bases from V and 3 bases from J, with 15 bases between. This CDR3 has 16 amino acids. Per the germline V gene, CDR1 is LNHDA and CDR2 is SQIVND (reference sequence). For the CDR3, the DNA is TGTGCCAGTAGTATTTCCAGTAGCGGAGTCTACAATGAGCAGTTCTTC. Protein: CASSISSSGVYNEQFF. The full variable domain, in which reference TRBV19 and TRBJ2-1 provide the parts outside the CDR3, is DGGITQSPKYLFRKEGQNVTLSCEQNLNHDAMYWYRQDPGQGLRLIYYSQIVNDFQKGDIAEGYSVSREKKESFPLTVTSAQKNPTAFYLCASSISSSGVYNEQFFGPGTRLTVL.

This clonotype was detected a few times. This chain connects TRBV2 to TRBJ2-1; 8 nucleotides match TRBD2. CDR1 is SNHLY, CDR2 FYNNEI, per germline. The CDR3 is 13 residues long. The V gene end was trimmed by 1 base and the J gene end by 9 bases; junction bases not matched to a gene: 2. This chain's CDR3 is CASSEVSGSEQFF. The CDR3 DNA is TGTGCCAGCAGTGAAGTCAGCGGGAGTGAGCAGTTCTTC.

The chain links TRBV27 to TRBJ1-4; no firm D call. This CDR3 has 13 amino acids. V was trimmed by 2 bases and J by 8 bases, leaving 9 bases between them. In germline, CDR1 is MNHEY, CDR2 SMNVEV (reference sequence). DNA of the CDR3: TGTGCCAGCAGTTTAGGGCTGGCGGAAAAACTGTTTTTT. Translation: CASSLGLAEKLFF.